This entry concerns a single T cell receptor beta chain. Its target is not known. The data stem from a study of CD8+ T cells in alopecia areata. Findings and limits, study-wide: More clonal than normal scalp was lesional scalp, particularly alopecia totalis/universalis.

The CD4+ cells of 5 or 6 biomarker-study patients went through sorting. This sorting yielded CD25+CD127- cells. Individuals with alopecia areata gave both lesional scalp punch biopsies and peripheral blood for collection. CDR1 SGHTA and CDR2 FQGNSA come from the germline V gene. The CDR3 runs 13 residues. Deletions cut 6 bases from V and 1 base from J, with 7 bases between. Extraction and reverse transcription of RNA yielded cDNA as the sequencing template. Sequencing was performed with immunoSEQ multiplex PCR; in TCRdb, only in-frame clones are kept and a portion is missing. The sample has roughly 14,000 clones; roughly 54% are singletons.

The sequence was obtained from a human donor with alopecia areata. The sequenced sample consisted of CD4+ Tregs sorted from blood. The V and J genes are TRBV7-2 and TRBJ2-1; D gene unclear. CDR3 DNA: TGTGCCAGCAGTTTATCATCCTACAATGAGCAGTTCTTC. Translation: CASSLSSYNEQFF.